This T cell receptor (beta chain) was captured in a study of CD8+ T cells in alopecia areata. Regarding the study as a whole: For lesional scalp, especially alopecia totalis/universalis, clonality was higher than in normal scalp. Sequencing of scalp samples also captures resident alphabeta T cells of normal skin. Numerous clones, expanded in lesions, remained in scalp and blood during tofacitinib. Both scalp clonality and the expanded CD8+ clones among the top 100 showed a significant decrease with tofacitinib.

Comments on this clone: The target antigen is unknown.

RNA extraction and reverse transcription yielded cDNA as sequencing template. TCRdb's table, derived via immunoSEQ multiplex PCR, lists solely in-frame clones and lacks some. This sample has 140,000 to 150,000 clones, with 45% to 60% found just once. The length of the CDR3 is 14 residues. The V and J ends lost 6 bases and 5 bases, in that order; junction bases with no gene match: 5. CDR1 and CDR2 (germline): MNHNY, SVGAGI (reference sequence). Treatment given: oral pan-JAK inhibitor, 5-10 mg twice daily. This sequence joins TRBV6-6 and TRBJ1-5, with 9 bases fitting TRBD1. This receptor was identified in a human donor with alopecia areata. Sequencing used CD8+ T cells sorted from blood, obtained at week 4, from a patient treated with tofacitinib. CDR3 sequence reads: CASRDRGPHQPQHF. For the CDR3, the DNA is TGTGCCAGCAGGGACAGGGGTCCCCATCAGCCCCAGCATTTT.